This section outlines one T cell receptor (beta chain) sequence together with its context. The antigen is not known. 5'RACE template switching built TCR beta cDNA with unique molecular identifiers. TCRdb re-called the 5' RACE reads and gives one entry per CDR3 protein, without DNA. This sample carries about 150,000 distinct CDR3 sequences, with over 35% going to the ten biggest clones. The CDR3 has 15 amino acids. Germline V gives CDR1 SGHDT, CDR2 YYEEEE. The data were obtained in a study of T cells expressing NK-cell markers. Study-wide context: There were seven HCMV-seropositive donors and one seronegative donor among the eight sequenced.

Study-level points and caveats: It remained uncertain whether the expanded NKG2C+ T cell clones were specific for HCMV antigens.

The sequencing sample was made of blood T cells: a sorted CD56 or NKG2C T cell subset, CD4+ or CD8+ T cells, or bulk PBMC T cells (not recorded which). This receptor was obtained from a woman aged 50 to 65 in good health. The chain carries TRBV5-6 and TRBJ2-1; TCRdb reports TRBD2, a call that lacks DNA to check it against. The CDR3 reads CASSITSGRYDEQFF.